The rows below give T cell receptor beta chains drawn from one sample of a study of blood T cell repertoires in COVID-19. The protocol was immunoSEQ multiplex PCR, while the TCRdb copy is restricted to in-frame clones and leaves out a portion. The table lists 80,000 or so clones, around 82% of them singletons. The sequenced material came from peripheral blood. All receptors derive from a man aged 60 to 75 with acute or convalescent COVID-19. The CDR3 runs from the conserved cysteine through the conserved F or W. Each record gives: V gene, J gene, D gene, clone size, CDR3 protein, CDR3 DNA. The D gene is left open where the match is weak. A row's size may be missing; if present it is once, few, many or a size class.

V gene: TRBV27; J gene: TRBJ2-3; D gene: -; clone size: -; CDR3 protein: CASSFEGGPDTQYF; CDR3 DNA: TGTGCCAGCAGTTTCGAGGGGGGGCCAGATACGCAGTATTTT
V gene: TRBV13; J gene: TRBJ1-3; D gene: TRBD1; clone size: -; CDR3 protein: CASSADRDLGGNTIYF; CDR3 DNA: TGTGCCAGCAGCGCAGACAGGGATTTGGGCGGAAACACCATATATTTT
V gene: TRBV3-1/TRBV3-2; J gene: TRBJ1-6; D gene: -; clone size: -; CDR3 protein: CASSCAEGANSPLHF; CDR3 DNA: TGTGCCAGCAGCTGCGCGGAAGGGGCCAATTCACCCCTCCACTTT
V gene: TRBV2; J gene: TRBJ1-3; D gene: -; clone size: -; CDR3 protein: CASSDRQANTIYF; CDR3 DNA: TGTGCCAGCAGTGATAGACAGGCGAACACCATATATTTT
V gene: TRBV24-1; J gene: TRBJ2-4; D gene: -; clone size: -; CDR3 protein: CATSDNTAVAKNIQYF; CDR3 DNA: TGTGCCACCAGTGATAACACAGCGGTAGCCAAAAACATTCAGTACTTC
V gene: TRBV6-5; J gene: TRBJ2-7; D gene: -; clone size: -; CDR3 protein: CASSYGGSRSHYEQYF; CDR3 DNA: TGTGCCAGCAGTTACGGGGGGTCGAGGAGTCACTACGAGCAGTACTTC
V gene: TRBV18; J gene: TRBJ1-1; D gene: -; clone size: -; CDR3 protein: CASSRSRDEAFF; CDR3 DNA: TGTGCCAGCTCACGATCTCGGGATGAAGCTTTCTTT
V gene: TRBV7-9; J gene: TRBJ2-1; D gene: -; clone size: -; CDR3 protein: CASSLATGEEQFF; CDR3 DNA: TGTGCCAGCAGCTTAGCTACCGGGGAGGAGCAGTTCTTC
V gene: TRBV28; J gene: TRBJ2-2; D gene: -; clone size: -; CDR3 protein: CASSPPDTGELFF; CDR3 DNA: TGTGCCAGCAGTCCCCCTGACACCGGGGAGCTGTTTTTT
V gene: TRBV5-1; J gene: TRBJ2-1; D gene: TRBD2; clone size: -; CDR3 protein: CASRLGTLAGRDEQFF; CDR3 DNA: TGCGCCAGCCGCTTGGGAACGCTAGCGGGAAGAGATGAGCAGTTCTTC
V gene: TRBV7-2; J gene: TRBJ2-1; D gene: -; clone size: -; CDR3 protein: CASSPWQGGSNEQFF; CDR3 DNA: TGTGCCAGCAGCCCCTGGCAGGGAGGTAGTAATGAGCAGTTCTTC
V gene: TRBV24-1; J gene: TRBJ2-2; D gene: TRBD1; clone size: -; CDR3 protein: CATSDLGTGRSGELFF; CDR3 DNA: TGTGCCACCAGTGATTTGGGGACAGGGAGGTCCGGGGAGCTGTTTTTT
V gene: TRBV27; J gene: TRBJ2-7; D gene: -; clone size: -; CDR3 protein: CASSLRGYEQYF; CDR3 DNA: TGTGCCAGCAGCCTCCGGGGCTACGAGCAGTACTTC
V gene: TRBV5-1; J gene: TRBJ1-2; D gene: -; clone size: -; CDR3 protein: CASSLERANYGYTF; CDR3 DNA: TGCGCCAGCAGCTTGGAGAGGGCCAACTATGGCTACACCTTC
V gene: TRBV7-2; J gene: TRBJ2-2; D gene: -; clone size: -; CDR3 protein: CASSLSRGTGELFF; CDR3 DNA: TGTGCCAGCAGCTTGAGTCGGGGTACCGGGGAGCTGTTTTTT
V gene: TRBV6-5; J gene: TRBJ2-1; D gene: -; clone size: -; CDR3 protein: CASTRVAGNNEQFF; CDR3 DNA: TGTGCCAGCACTCGGGTGGCGGGAAACAATGAGCAGTTCTTC
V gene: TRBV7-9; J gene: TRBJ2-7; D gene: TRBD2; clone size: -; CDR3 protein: CASSAGGPEQYF; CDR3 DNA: TGTGCCAGCTCTGCGGGGGGCCCCGAGCAGTACTTC
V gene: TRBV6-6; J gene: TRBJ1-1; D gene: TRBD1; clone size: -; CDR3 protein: CASSTGTANTEAFF; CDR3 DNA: TGTGCCAGCAGTACGGGGACAGCGAACACTGAAGCTTTCTTT
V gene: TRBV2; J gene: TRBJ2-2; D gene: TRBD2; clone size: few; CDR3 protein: CASGTSGNTGELFF; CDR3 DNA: TGTGCCAGCGGGACTAGCGGGAACACCGGGGAGCTGTTTTTT
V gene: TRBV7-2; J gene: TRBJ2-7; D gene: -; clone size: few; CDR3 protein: CASSLARVWEQYF; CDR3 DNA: TGTGCCAGCAGCTTAGCGCGGGTCTGGGAGCAGTACTTC
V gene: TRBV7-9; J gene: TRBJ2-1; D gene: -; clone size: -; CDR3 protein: CASTPVRGSYNEQFF; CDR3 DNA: TGTGCCAGCACCCCCGTAAGGGGCTCCTACAATGAGCAGTTCTTC
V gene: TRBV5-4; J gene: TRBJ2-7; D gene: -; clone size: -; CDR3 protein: CASSLARRGSYEQYF; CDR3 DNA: TGTGCCAGCAGCTTGGCGCGTCGCGGCTCCTACGAGCAGTACTTC
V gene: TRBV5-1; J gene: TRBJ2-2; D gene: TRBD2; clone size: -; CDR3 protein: CASSTGTRNTGELFF; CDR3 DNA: TGCGCCAGCAGTACCGGGACTAGAAATACCGGGGAGCTGTTTTTT
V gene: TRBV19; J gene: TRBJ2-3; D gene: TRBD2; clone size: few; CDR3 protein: CASSLQSAGVHTDTQYF; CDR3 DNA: TGTGCCAGTAGCCTACAGTCAGCGGGAGTGCATACAGATACGCAGTATTTT
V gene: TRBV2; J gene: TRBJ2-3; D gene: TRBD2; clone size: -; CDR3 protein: CARRVAGGLDTQYF; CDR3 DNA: TGTGCCAGACGGGTAGCGGGGGGCTTAGATACGCAGTATTTT
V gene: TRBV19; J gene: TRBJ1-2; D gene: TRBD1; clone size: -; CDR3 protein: CASSIPGTGGVKGYTF; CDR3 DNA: TGTGCCAGTAGTATACCTGGGACAGGGGGCGTCAAGGGCTACACCTTC
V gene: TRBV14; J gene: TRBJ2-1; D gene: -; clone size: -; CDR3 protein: CASSQEQAYEQFF; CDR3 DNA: TGTGCCAGCAGCCAAGAGCAAGCCTATGAGCAGTTCTTC
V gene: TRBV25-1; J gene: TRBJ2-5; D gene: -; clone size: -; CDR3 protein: CASSERGETQYF; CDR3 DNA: TGTGCCAGCAGTGAACGAGGGGAGACCCAGTACTTC
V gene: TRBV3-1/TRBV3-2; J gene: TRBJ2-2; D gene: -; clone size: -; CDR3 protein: CASSQYTGELFF; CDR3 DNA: TGTGCCAGCAGCCAGTATACCGGGGAGCTGTTTTTT
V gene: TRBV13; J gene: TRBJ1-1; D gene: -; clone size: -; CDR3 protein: CASSRRTATEAFF; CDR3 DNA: TGTGCCAGCAGCCGCCGGACAGCTACTGAAGCTTTCTTT
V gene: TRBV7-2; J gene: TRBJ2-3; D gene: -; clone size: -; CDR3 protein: CASSLLGRLTDTQYF; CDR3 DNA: TGTGCCAGCAGCTTACTAGGCCGGTTAACAGATACGCAGTATTTT
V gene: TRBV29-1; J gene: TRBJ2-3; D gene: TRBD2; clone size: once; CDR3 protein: CSVEPSGGTDTQYF; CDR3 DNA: TGCAGCGTTGAACCTAGCGGGGGGACAGATACGCAGTATTTT
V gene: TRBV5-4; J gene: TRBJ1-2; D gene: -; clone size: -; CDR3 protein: CASSLVEEAGGYTF; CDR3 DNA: TGTGCCAGCAGCTTGGTTGAGGAGGCGGGAGGCTACACCTTC
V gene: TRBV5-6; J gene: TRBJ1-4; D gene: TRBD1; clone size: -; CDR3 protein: CASSSTGATNEKLFF; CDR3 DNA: TGTGCCAGCAGCTCCACAGGGGCGACTAATGAAAAACTGTTTTTT
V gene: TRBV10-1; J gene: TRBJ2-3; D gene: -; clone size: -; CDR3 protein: CASSSGLRGATDTQYF; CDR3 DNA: TGCGCCAGCAGTTCGGGCCTCCGGGGGGCCACAGATACGCAGTATTTT
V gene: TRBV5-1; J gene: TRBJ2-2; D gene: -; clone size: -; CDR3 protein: CASSPPRGYGTGELFF; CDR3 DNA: TGCGCCAGCAGCCCCCCCCGGGGGTACGGCACCGGGGAGCTGTTTTTT
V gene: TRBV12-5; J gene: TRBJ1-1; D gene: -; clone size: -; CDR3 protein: CASGSGGGVVTEAFF; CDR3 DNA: TGTGCTAGCGGGTCGGGCGGCGGGGTGGTCACTGAAGCTTTCTTT
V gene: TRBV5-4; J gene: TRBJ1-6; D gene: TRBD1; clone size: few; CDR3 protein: CASSREDRANSPLHF; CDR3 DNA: TGTGCCAGCAGCCGTGAGGACAGGGCCAATTCACCCCTCCACTTT
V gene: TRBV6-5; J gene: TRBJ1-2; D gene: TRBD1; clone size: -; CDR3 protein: CASSYSDRAGYTF; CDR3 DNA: TGTGCCAGCAGTTACTCGGACAGGGCTGGCTACACCTTC
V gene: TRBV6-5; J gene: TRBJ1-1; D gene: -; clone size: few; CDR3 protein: CASSFTGNTEAFF; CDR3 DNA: TGTGCCAGCAGTTTCACAGGGAACACTGAAGCTTTCTTT
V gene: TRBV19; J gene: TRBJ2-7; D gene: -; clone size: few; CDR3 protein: CASSRGYEQYF; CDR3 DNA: TGTGCCAGTAGTAGAGGATACGAGCAGTACTTC
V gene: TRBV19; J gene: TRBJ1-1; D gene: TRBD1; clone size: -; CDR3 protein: CASSTKDRGAFF; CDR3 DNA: TGTGCCAGTAGTACCAAGGACAGGGGAGCTTTCTTT
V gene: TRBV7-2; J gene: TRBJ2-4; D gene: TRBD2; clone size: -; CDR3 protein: CASGIAGEDIQYF; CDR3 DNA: TGTGCCAGCGGCATAGCGGGGGAGGACATTCAGTACTTC
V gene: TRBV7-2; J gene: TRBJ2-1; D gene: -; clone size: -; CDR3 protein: CASSLMPGPFF; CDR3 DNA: TGTGCCAGCAGCTTAATGCCAGGCCCCTTCTTC
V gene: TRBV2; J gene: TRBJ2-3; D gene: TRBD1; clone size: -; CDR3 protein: CASNDWGQGVGDTQYF; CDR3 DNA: TGTGCCAGCAACGATTGGGGACAGGGGGTCGGAGATACGCAGTATTTT
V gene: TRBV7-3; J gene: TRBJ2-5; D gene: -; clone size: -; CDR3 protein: CASSQNGQQETQYF; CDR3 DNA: TGTGCCAGCAGCCAGAATGGACAGCAAGAGACCCAGTACTTC
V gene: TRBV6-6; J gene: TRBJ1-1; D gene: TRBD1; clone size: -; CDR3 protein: CASSYPDRAPEAFF; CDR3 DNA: TGTGCCAGCAGTTACCCGGACAGGGCCCCTGAAGCTTTCTTT
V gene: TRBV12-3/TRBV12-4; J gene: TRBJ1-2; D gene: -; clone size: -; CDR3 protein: CASSLMVVDGYTF; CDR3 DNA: TGTGCCAGCAGTTTAATGGTAGTTGATGGCTACACCTTC